This entry is about one T cell receptor (beta chain). Its target is not known. Sequencing of DNA taken from cultured CD4+ T cells relied on the Oncomine TCR Beta short-read assay. TCRdb reprocessed the PCR reads with MiXCR, giving one entry per CDR3 protein. In the table there are about 12,000 distinct CDR3 sequences, roughly 21% of which are singletons. This record belongs to a study of vaccination and CD4 T cells after COVID-19. Study summary: Between diagnosis and the drawing of post-COVID samples lay a median around 110 days (range 35 to 161). Stimulation used overlapping spike peptides from SARS-CoV-2, HCoV-NL63, HCoV-OC43 and HCoV-229E.

This CDR3 has 15 residues. Trimming took 0 bases from V and 0 from J; bases not matched to a gene: 0. The treatment was: approximately 11-day PBMC culture with coronavirus spike peptide pools or control peptides (ViraFEST assay). Some 2 million PBMCs were grown per well alongside about 10 IU/ml IL-2 and 7.5 to 10 ug/ml peptide pools. Once cultured 10 days, CD4+ T cells underwent isolation by negative selection. The sequence came from a human donor who received a COVID-19 vaccine. This sequence joins TRBV12-3 or TRBV12-4 and TRBJ2-3; TRBD2 agrees at 7 bases. Specimen: CD4+ T cells from blood, cultured in vitro, collected before SARS-CoV-2 vaccination. CDR3 loop: CASSLAGGSTDTQYF. In DNA form, the CDR3 reads TGTGCCAGCAGTTTAGCGGGGGGGAGCACAGATACGCAGTATTTT.